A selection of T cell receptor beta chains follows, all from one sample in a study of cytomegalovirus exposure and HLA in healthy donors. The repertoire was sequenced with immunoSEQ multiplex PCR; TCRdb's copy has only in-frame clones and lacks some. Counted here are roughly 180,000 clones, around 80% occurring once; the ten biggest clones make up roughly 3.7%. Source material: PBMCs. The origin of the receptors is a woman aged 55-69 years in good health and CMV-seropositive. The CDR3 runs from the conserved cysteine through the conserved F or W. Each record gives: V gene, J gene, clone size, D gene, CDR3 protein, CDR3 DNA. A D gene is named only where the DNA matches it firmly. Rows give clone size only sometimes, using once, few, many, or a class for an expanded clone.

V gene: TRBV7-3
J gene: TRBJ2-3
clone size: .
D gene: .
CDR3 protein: CASSSQKTDTQYF
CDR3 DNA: TGTGCCAGCAGCTCCCAAAAAACAGATACGCAGTATTTT

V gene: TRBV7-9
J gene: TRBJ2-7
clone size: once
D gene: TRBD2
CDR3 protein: CASSLPSAGVPEQYF
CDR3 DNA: TGTGCCAGCAGCTTACCCTCCGCGGGAGTTCCAGAGCAGTACTTC

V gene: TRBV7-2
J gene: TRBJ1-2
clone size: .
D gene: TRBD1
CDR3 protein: CASSLVAGRGIDGYTF
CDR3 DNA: TGTGCCAGCAGCTTAGTGGCTGGCAGGGGGATAGATGGCTACACCTTC

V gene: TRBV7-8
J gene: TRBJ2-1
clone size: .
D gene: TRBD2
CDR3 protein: CASSPRTSLNEQFF
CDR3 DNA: TGTGCCAGCAGCCCGAGGACTAGCCTCAATGAGCAGTTCTTC

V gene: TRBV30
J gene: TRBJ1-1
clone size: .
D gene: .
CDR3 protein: CAWDQGGTEAFF
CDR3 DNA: TGTGCCTGGGACCAGGGAGGGACTGAAGCTTTCTTT

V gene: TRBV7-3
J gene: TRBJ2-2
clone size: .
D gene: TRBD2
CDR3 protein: CASSLVRGAGELFF
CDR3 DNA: TGTGCCAGCAGCTTAGTGCGGGGGGCCGGGGAGCTGTTTTTT

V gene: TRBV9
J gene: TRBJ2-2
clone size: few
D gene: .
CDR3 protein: CASSPSGEFWELFF
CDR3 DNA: TGTGCCAGCAGCCCCTCGGGGGAGTTCTGGGAGCTGTTTTTT

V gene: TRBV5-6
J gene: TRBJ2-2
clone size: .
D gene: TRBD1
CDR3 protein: CASRGVGQGGAGELFF
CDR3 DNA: TGTGCCAGCAGAGGAGTGGGACAGGGGGGGGCCGGGGAGCTGTTTTTT

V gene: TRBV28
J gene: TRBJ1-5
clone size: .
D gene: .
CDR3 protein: CASSYSSRGSNQPQHF
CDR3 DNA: TGTGCCAGCAGTTACTCCTCCAGGGGAAGCAATCAGCCCCAGCATTTT

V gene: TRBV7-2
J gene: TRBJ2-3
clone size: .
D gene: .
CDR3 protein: CASSLDSSTDTQYF
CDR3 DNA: TGTGCCAGCAGCTTAGACTCTAGCACAGATACGCAGTATTTT

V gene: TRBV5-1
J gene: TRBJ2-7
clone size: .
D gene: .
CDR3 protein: CASSLDPTGEQYF
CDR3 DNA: TGCGCCAGCAGCTTGGACCCCACGGGAGAGCAGTACTTC

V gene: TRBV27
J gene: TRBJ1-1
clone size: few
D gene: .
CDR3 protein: CASSFGRANTEAFF
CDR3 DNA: TGTGCCAGCAGTTTTGGCAGGGCGAACACTGAAGCTTTCTTT

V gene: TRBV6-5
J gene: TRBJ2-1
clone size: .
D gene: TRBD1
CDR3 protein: CASRRDRVVDEQFF
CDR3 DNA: TGTGCCAGCAGACGCGACAGGGTGGTCGATGAGCAGTTCTTC

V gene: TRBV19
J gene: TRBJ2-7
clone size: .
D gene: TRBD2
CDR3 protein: CASSTQGTSGRGEQYF
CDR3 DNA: TGTGCCAGTAGTACTCAGGGGACTAGCGGGAGGGGAGAGCAGTACTTC

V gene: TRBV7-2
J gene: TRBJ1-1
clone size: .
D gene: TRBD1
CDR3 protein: CASSLVGGRNTEAFF
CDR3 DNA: TGTGCCAGCAGCTTAGTAGGGGGCCGAAACACTGAAGCTTTCTTT

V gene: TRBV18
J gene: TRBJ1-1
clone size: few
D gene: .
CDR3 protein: CASSPRTAEAFF
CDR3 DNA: TGTGCCAGCTCACCCAGGACAGCTGAAGCTTTCTTT

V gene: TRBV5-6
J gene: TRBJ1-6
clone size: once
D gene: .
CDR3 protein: CASSLSGTPLHF
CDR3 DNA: TGTGCCAGCAGCTTGTCTGGTACTCCCCTCCACTTT

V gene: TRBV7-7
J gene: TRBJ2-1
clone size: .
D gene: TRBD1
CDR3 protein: CASSRSRDRGLEQFF
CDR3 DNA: TGTGCCAGCAGCCGCAGTCGGGACAGGGGGCTGGAGCAGTTCTTC

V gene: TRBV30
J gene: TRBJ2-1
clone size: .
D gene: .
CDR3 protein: CAWSVPSRGRGNYNEQFF
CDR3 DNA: TGTGCCTGGAGTGTCCCCTCCCGGGGCAGGGGAAATTACAATGAGCAGTTCTTC

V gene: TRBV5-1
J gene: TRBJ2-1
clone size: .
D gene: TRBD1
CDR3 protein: CASGTGSYEQFF
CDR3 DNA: TGCGCCAGCGGGACAGGGAGCTATGAGCAGTTCTTC

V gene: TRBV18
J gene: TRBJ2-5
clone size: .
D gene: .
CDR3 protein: CASSPPGRLETQYF
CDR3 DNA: TGTGCCAGCTCACCACCTGGCAGGTTGGAGACCCAGTACTTC

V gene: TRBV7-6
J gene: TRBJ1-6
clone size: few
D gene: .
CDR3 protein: CASSLVSMSSPLHF
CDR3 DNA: TGTGCCAGCAGCTTAGTTTCCATGTCCTCACCCCTCCACTTT

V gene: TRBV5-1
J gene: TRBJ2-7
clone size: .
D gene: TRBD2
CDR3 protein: CASSLTSGYEQYF
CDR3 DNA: TGCGCCAGCAGCTTGACTAGCGGCTACGAGCAGTACTTC

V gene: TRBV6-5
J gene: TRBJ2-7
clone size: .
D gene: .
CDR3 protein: CASTSGQGSYEQYF
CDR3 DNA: TGTGCCAGCACATCCGGCCAGGGATCCTACGAGCAGTACTTC

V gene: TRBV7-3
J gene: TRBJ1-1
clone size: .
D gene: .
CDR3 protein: CASSPQGEAFF
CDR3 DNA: TGTGCCAGCAGCCCCCAGGGTGAAGCTTTCTTT

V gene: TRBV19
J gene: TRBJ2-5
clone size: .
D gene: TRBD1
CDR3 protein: CASSIDGTGVETQYF
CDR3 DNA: TGTGCCAGTAGTATAGACGGGACAGGGGTTGAGACCCAGTACTTC

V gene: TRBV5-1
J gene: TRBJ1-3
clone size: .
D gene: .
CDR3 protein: CASSALAFQGNTIYF
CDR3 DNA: TGCGCCAGCAGCGCTTTAGCCTTTCAAGGAAACACCATATATTTT

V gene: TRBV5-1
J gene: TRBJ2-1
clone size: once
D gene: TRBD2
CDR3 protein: CASSSGTIGEQFF
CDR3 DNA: TGCGCCAGCAGTTCCGGGACTATCGGTGAGCAGTTCTTC

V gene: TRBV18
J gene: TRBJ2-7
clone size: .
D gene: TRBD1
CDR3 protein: CASSPGTGGPSSYEQYF
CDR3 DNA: TGTGCCAGCTCACCCGGGACAGGGGGTCCGAGCTCCTACGAGCAGTACTTC

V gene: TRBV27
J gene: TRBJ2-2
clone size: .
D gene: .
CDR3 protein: CASSPGRFTGNTGELFF
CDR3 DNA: TGTGCCAGCAGTCCAGGTCGCTTTACAGGCAACACCGGGGAGCTGTTTTTT